Listed here are 26 T cell receptor beta chains from one sample, sequenced in a study of blood T cell repertoires in COVID-19. The repertoire was sequenced with immunoSEQ multiplex PCR; TCRdb's copy has only in-frame clones and lacks some. The sample carries approximately 230,000 clones, around 83% recorded once. Sequencing input: peripheral blood. The receptors were sampled from a man at least 80 years old with acute or convalescent COVID-19.

As regards this clone: One junction end does not reproduce the germline sequence, and a read error may be involved. V and J are TRBV10-3 and TRBJ1-4, with D possibly matching TRBD1 (6 bases). The CDR3 covers 8 residues. Germline values: CDR1 ENHRY, CDR2 SYGVKD. This CDR3 reads CASDRLFF. The CDR3 DNA reads TGTGCCAGTGACAGGCTCTTCTTT.

The rearrangement uses TRBV6-5 and TRBJ1-5; D call uncertain. CDR1 is MNHEY, CDR2 SVGAGI, per germline. The CDR3 runs to 13 residues. V was cut by 6 bases and J by 1 base, with 7 bases left in between. CDR3 protein: CASSQVSNQPQHF. The CDR3 bases are TGTGCCAGCAGCCAGGTGAGCAATCAGCCCCAGCATTTT.

This sequence joins TRBV4-1 and TRBJ1-1; D unclear. CDR1 is MGHRA and CDR2 is YSYEKL in the germline V gene. The CDR3 spans 14 residues. Trimming removed 1 base from V and 3 bases from J, with 9 bases in between. The CDR3: CASSQVSRYTEAFF. The CDR3 coding sequence is TGCGCCAGCAGCCAAGTGTCGCGGTACACTGAAGCTTTCTTT.

This clone was counted a few times. The chain has TRBV7-9 and TRBJ2-1, with 9 bases aligning to TRBD1. CDR1 SEHNR and CDR2 FQNEAQ come from the germline V gene (reference sequence). The length of the CDR3 is 15 residues. V lost 6 bases and J lost 4; bases outside the gene matches: 7. The CDR3 DNA follows: TGTGCCAGCAGGCTACAGGGGGCAAGGTACAATGAGCAGTTCTTC. Protein product: CASRLQGARYNEQFF.

The rearrangement uses TRBV5-1 and TRBJ2-5, with 12 bases lining up with TRBD1. This CDR3 has 16 amino acids. The V gene's germline CDR1 is SGHRS and CDR2 YFSETQ. V dropped 3 bases and J dropped 5; count of bases not matched to a gene: 8. This CDR3 is CASSSYGTGGRETQYF. In DNA form, the CDR3 reads TGCGCCAGCAGCTCGTACGGGACAGGGGGCCGGGAGACCCAGTACTTC.

The chain uses TRBV5-4 and TRBJ2-7, with 7 bases matching TRBD1. Germline V gene sequence: CDR1 SGHNT, CDR2 YYREEE (reference sequence). The CDR3 length is 14 residues. V lost 2 bases, J lost 5 bases, and 7 bases stayed unmatched. CDR3 loop: CASSFPTGNNEQYF. In DNA form, the CDR3 reads TGTGCCAGCAGCTTCCCGACAGGGAACAACGAGCAGTACTTC.

V gene TRBV19 combines with J gene TRBJ2-7; TRBD2 matches at 11 bases. Germline CDR1 is LNHDA and CDR2 is SQIVND (reference sequence). CDR3 length: 17 residues. J lost 0 bases, V lost 3 bases, and 7 bases had no gene match. CDR3 sequence (DNA): TGTGCCAGTAGTATTGGGACTAGCGGAGCGATCTCCTACGAGCAGTACTTC. This gives the protein CASSIGTSGAISYEQYF.

The V gene is TRBV29-1, the J gene TRBJ1-1; 8 nucleotides match TRBD1. Germline V gene sequence: CDR1 SQVTM, CDR2 ANQGSEA. The CDR3 runs 13 residues. After removal of 5 bases from V and 0 bases from J, the junction contained 2 bases not matched to a gene. CDR3 residues: CSVRDRLNTEAFF. As DNA, the CDR3 is TGCAGCGTTAGGGACAGGCTGAACACTGAAGCTTTCTTT.

V gene TRBV5-1 combines with J gene TRBJ1-4; 11 bases match TRBD1. The ends lost 3 bases at V and 8 bases at J; junction bases unmatched: 9. CDR3 length: 16 amino acids. CDR1 is SGHRS and CDR2 is YFSETQ in the germline V gene. CDR3: CASSSTLRDRGEKLFF. The CDR3 coding sequence is TGCGCCAGCAGCTCGACTCTCCGGGACAGGGGGGAAAAACTGTTTTTT.

This chain uses TRBV5-1 with TRBJ1-4, with D possibly TRBD1 on 6 matching bases. CDR3 length: 16 residues. V was cut by 3 bases and J by 1 base, with 13 bases left in between. CDR1 is SGHRS and CDR2 is YFSETQ in the germline V gene. Here the CDR3 reads CASSSRTGRTNEKLFF. The CDR3 DNA sequence: TGCGCCAGCAGCTCTCGAACAGGGAGAACTAATGAAAAACTGTTTTTT.

This chain links TRBV12-3 or TRBV12-4 with TRBJ2-7; 10 nucleotides match TRBD1. Losses at the gene ends were 8 bases for V and 2 bases for J; bases not matched to a gene: 3. The CDR3 covers 13 residues. The CDR3 region is CASGGQGTYEQYF. The CDR3 DNA follows: TGTGCCAGCGGGGGACAGGGGACCTACGAGCAGTACTTC.

The chain is built from TRBV5-1 and TRBJ2-2; 7 nucleotides agree with TRBD1. With V trimmed by 4 bases and J by 2 bases, 5 bases remained unmatched. Germline V CDR1 and CDR2: SGHRS, YFSETQ. This CDR3 contains 15 residues. The CDR3 loop is CASSRQGYNTGELFF. For the CDR3, the DNA is TGCGCCAGCAGCCGACAGGGTTACAACACCGGGGAGCTGTTTTTT.

Notes on this clone: The germline gene is not matched at one end of the junction; a read error may be the cause. This chain connects TRBV5-8 to TRBJ1-1, with TRBD1 matching 9 bases. CDR3 length: 11 residues. Per the germline V gene, CDR1 is SGHTS and CDR2 is YDEGEE. DNA of the CDR3: TGTGCCAGCAGCCGGGACAGGGCGGAGGACTTT. This encodes CASSRDRAEDF.

This clone was counted between two and nine times. The chain carries TRBV7-3 and TRBJ2-1; D unresolved. CDR3 length: 15 amino acids. Germline V lookup: CDR1 SGHTA, CDR2 FQGTGA. Between the trimmed V and J ends, which lost 1 base and 0 bases, there was a span of 7 bases. The CDR3, as DNA: TGTGCCAGCAGCTTAAGTGGCAGCTCCTACAATGAGCAGTTCTTC. Translated, it gives CASSLSGSSYNEQFF.

V usage is TRBV19 and J usage is TRBJ2-1; 8 nucleotides agree with TRBD1. The germline CDR1 and CDR2 sequences are LNHDA and SQIVND (reference sequence). The V gene end was trimmed by 4 bases and the J gene end by 6 bases; junction bases not matched to a gene: 11. The CDR3 is made up of 16 amino acids. DNA for the CDR3: TGTGCCAGTAGTACTAATGACCTCACAGGGGGCAATGAGCAGTTCTTC. It translates to CASSTNDLTGGNEQFF.

V is TRBV7-9 and J is TRBJ1-3; TRBD1 matches at 8 bases. Per the germline V gene, CDR1 is SEHNR and CDR2 is FQNEAQ (reference sequence). The CDR3 has 16 amino acids. V lost 1 base to trimming and J lost 4 bases; unmatched junction nucleotides: 6. The CDR3: CASSLGGQGGGNTIYF. CDR3 coding DNA: TGTGCCAGCAGCTTAGGTGGACAGGGCGGAGGAAACACCATATATTTT.

J is TRBJ1-2 and V is TRBV19; D may be TRBD1 (6 bases). The length of the CDR3 is 13 residues. V was cut by 5 bases and J by 4 bases, with 11 bases left in between. Per the germline V gene, CDR1 is LNHDA and CDR2 is SQIVND (reference sequence). The chain's CDR3 is CASSPGGLYGYTF. The CDR3, as DNA: TGTGCCAGTAGTCCGGGGGGGCTCTATGGCTACACCTTC. The entire variable domain, with the rest obtained from reference TRBV19 and TRBJ1-2, is as follows: DGGITQSPKYLFRKEGQNVTLSCEQNLNHDAMYWYRQDPGQGLRLIYYSQIVNDFQKGDIAEGYSVSREKKESFPLTVTSAQKNPTAFYLCASSPGGLYGYTFGSGTRLTVV.

The CDR3, as DNA: TGTGCCACCAGTGCCGTACTAGCGGGAGACAATGAGCAGTTCTTC. It codes for CATSAVLAGDNEQFF. The chain links TRBV24-1 to TRBJ2-1; the match to TRBD2 covers 11 bases. CDR3 length: 15 amino acids. Germline values: CDR1 KGHDR, CDR2 SFDVKD. V gave up 5 bases and J gave up 5 bases; unmatched junction bases: 4.

This clone was counted a single time. The chain combines TRBV5-4 with TRBJ2-1, with 9 bases fitting TRBD2. Germline trimming cut 2 bases from V and 0 bases from J; bases unmatched to any gene: 6. There are 17 residues in the CDR3. Germline CDR1 reads SGHNT; CDR2 reads YYREEE (reference sequence). CDR3 sequence: CASSFGRGGISYNEQFF. DNA of the CDR3: TGTGCCAGCAGCTTCGGGCGGGGGGGGATCTCCTACAATGAGCAGTTCTTC.

This clone was seen only a few times. This chain links TRBV3-1 (or the pseudogene TRBV3-2) with TRBJ2-5; 8 bases agree with TRBD1. The germline V gene encodes CDR1 LGHDT and CDR2 YNNKEL (reference sequence). The CDR3 consists of 15 residues. Germline trimming cut 1 base from V and 4 bases from J; bases unmatched to any gene: 5. The CDR3 nucleotides read TGTGCCAGCAGCCAAGGATCAGGGGGCTCAGAGACCCAGTACTTC. Encoded protein: CASSQGSGGSETQYF.

This chain connects TRBV18 to TRBJ2-2; the D is unclear. The germline V gene encodes CDR1 KGHSH and CDR2 LQKENI. CDR3 size: 16 residues. V was pared by 5 bases and J by 3 bases, with 16 bases between. The CDR3 coding sequence is TGTGCCAGCTCAGGTCCGATCAGGAAACACACCGGGGAGCTGTTTTTT. It is translated as CASSGPIRKHTGELFF. Combining the CDR3 with reference TRBV18 and TRBJ2-2 gives the whole variable domain NAGVMQNPRHLVRRRGQEARLRCSPMKGHSHVYWYRQLPEEGLKFMVYLQKENIIDESGMPKERFSAEFPKEGPSILRIQQVVRGDSAAYFCASSGPIRKHTGELFFGEGSRLTVL.

This clone occurred many times. The V and J genes are TRBV6-1 and TRBJ2-5; 8 nucleotides match TRBD2. CDR1 is MNHNS, CDR2 SASEGT, per germline. The CDR3 runs to 15 residues. With V trimmed by 3 bases and J by 4 bases, 7 bases remained unmatched. The CDR3 sequence is CASSEVSGTGETQYF. The CDR3 bases are TGTGCCAGCAGTGAGGTTAGCGGGACGGGAGAGACCCAGTACTTC.

The CDR3 region has the DNA TGCGCCAGCAGCTTGGGACACGTCAGCTCCTATAATTCACCCCTCCACTTT. This codes for CASSLGHVSSYNSPLHF. The chain couples TRBV5-1 to TRBJ1-6, with D hard to call. V was pared by 0 bases and J by 0 bases, with 10 bases between. Per germline, CDR1 SGHRS and CDR2 YFSETQ. CDR3 length: 17 residues.

In this sample, this clone turned up once. This chain joins TRBV27 and TRBJ2-2; D is unclear. CDR1 is MNHEY and CDR2 is SMNVEV in the germline V gene (reference sequence). The CDR3 runs 15 residues. Trimming removed 0 bases from V and 1 base from J, with 6 bases in between. CDR3 in amino acids: CASSLSGLNTGELFF. In nucleotides, the CDR3 is TGTGCCAGCAGTTTATCTGGGCTGAACACCGGGGAGCTGTTTTTT.

This clone was recorded once. This chain joins TRBV19 and TRBJ2-7; 7 bases agree with TRBD1. Germline values: CDR1 LNHDA, CDR2 SQIVND (reference sequence). J was trimmed by 0 bases and V by 3 bases; bases with no gene match: 8. CDR3 length: 16 amino acids. CDR3 residues: CASSIGWTGSSYEQYF. For the CDR3, the DNA is TGTGCCAGTAGTATTGGCTGGACAGGTAGCTCCTACGAGCAGTACTTC.

This sequence joins TRBV5-1 and TRBJ1-1, with D possibly being TRBD1 (5 bases). Germline CDR1 reads SGHRS; CDR2 reads YFSETQ. Trimming took off 1 base at V and 1 base at J, with 11 bases between the two ends. The CDR3 is made up of 15 amino acids. The CDR3 sequence is CASSLTQGRNTEAFF. The CDR3 nucleotides are TGCGCCAGCAGCTTGACCCAGGGAAGGAACACTGAAGCTTTCTTT.